This is a list of T cell receptor beta chains from one sample in a study of blood T cell repertoires in COVID-19. Libraries were prepared by immunoSEQ multiplex PCR; TCRdb keeps only in-frame clonotypes and omits some of them. The sample lists under 150,000 clones; more than 70% were seen once. Sequencing was carried out using peripheral blood. The source is a man of 80 years or more with active or convalescent COVID-19. Each CDR3 is given with its conserved first and last residue. The order of the fields is V gene, D gene, clone size, J gene, CDR3 protein, CDR3 DNA. The D gene is left open where the match is weak. For some rows the clone size is stated as once, few or many, or as a class when expanded; others skip it.

TRBV19	TRBD2	NA	TRBJ2-1	CASSSRTSGGPASYNEQFF	TGTGCCAGTAGCTCCCGGACTAGCGGGGGACCAGCCTCTTACAATGAGCAGTTCTTC
TRBV10-2	TRBD1	once	TRBJ1-2	CASTLGQGGGYTF	TGCGCCAGCACCTTGGGACAGGGGGGAGGCTACACCTTC
TRBV3-1/TRBV3-2	TRBD2	NA	TRBJ2-1	CASSSSGGYNEQFF	TGTGCCAGCAGCAGTAGCGGGGGTTACAATGAGCAGTTCTTC
TRBV2	NA	NA	TRBJ2-5	CASRKQGLQGETQYF	TGTGCCAGCAGAAAGCAAGGACTACAAGGAGAGACCCAGTACTTC
TRBV25-1	NA	NA	TRBJ1-6	CASSDYSPLHF	TGTGCCAGCAGTGACTATTCACCCCTCCACTTT
TRBV4-1	NA	once	TRBJ1-6	CASSQEQGLGSPLHF	TGCGCCAGCAGCCAAGAGCAGGGTCTAGGTTCACCCCTCCACTTT
TRBV3-1/TRBV3-2	TRBD1	NA	TRBJ1-6	CASSQGQGWSPLHF	TGTGCCAGCAGCCAAGGACAGGGTTGGTCACCCCTCCACTTT
TRBV27	NA	NA	TRBJ2-3	CASSRDRTSTDTQYF	TGTGCCAGCAGTAGAGACAGGACAAGCACAGATACGCAGTATTTT
TRBV18	TRBD1	NA	TRBJ1-1	CASSPPTGAGSTEAFF	TGTGCCAGCTCACCACCGACAGGGGCGGGGAGCACTGAAGCTTTCTTT
TRBV7-2	NA	NA	TRBJ1-2	CASSLVREANYGYTF	TGTGCCAGCAGCTTAGTGCGCGAAGCTAACTATGGCTACACCTTC
TRBV27	NA	NA	TRBJ1-3	CASARGSGNTIYF	TGTGCCAGCGCCAGGGGTTCTGGAAACACCATATATTTT
TRBV12-3/TRBV12-4	NA	NA	TRBJ1-2	CASSLGATYGYTF	TGTGCCAGCAGTTTAGGAGCCACCTATGGCTACACCTTC
TRBV10-1	TRBD1	NA	TRBJ1-5	CARFNKVQGNRVGNQPQHF	TGCGCCAGGTTCAACAAAGTACAGGGGAACCGAGTGGGCAATCAGCCCCAGCATTTT
TRBV21-1	NA	NA	TRBJ2-1	CASSKVAGPGNEQFF	TGTGCCAGCAGCAAAGTCGCGGGTCCGGGAAATGAGCAGTTCTTC
TRBV3-1/TRBV3-2	NA	NA	TRBJ1-1	CASSQGNGGAFF	TGTGCCAGCAGCCAAGGGAACGGGGGGGCTTTCTTT
TRBV9	NA	NA	TRBJ1-6	CASSRTGENSPLHF	TGTGCCAGCAGCCGGACGGGAGAAAATTCACCCCTCCACTTT
TRBV27	NA	NA	TRBJ2-2	CASSSLRTANTGELFF	TGTGCCAGCAGTTCCTTAAGGACAGCGAACACCGGGGAGCTGTTTTTT
TRBV6-2/TRBV6-3	NA	NA	TRBJ1-2	CASSYYKNGYTF	TGTGCCAGCAGTTACTACAAGAACGGCTACACCTTC
TRBV7-9	NA	NA	TRBJ1-1	CASSRTSGTMNTEAFF	TGTGCCAGCAGCCGCACATCCGGGACAATGAACACTGAAGCTTTCTTT
TRBV30	TRBD1	NA	TRBJ1-5	CAWRDRGSYSNQPQHF	TGTGCCTGGAGGGACAGGGGGTCTTATAGCAATCAGCCCCAGCATTTT
TRBV5-4	NA	NA	TRBJ2-7	CASSPTVVGQPYEQYF	TGTGCCAGCAGCCCCACAGTAGTTGGACAGCCCTACGAGCAGTACTTC
TRBV7-2	NA	NA	TRBJ1-5	CASSVRGTQPQHF	TGTGCCAGCAGCGTAAGGGGGACTCAGCCCCAGCATTTT
TRBV5-1	TRBD2	NA	TRBJ2-7	CASSPQTSGNYEQYF	TGCGCCAGCAGTCCTCAGACTAGCGGCAACTACGAGCAGTACTTC
TRBV6-6	NA	NA	TRBJ1-4	CASRPQATNEKLFF	TGTGCCAGCCGCCCACAGGCAACTAATGAAAAACTGTTTTTT
TRBV5-1	NA	few	TRBJ1-1	CASSSGPGSTEAFF	TGCGCCAGCAGCTCCGGTCCTGGGAGCACTGAAGCTTTCTTT
TRBV5-1	TRBD1	NA	TRBJ2-5	CASSRTGGETQYF	TGCGCCAGCAGCAGGACAGGGGGAGAGACCCAGTACTTC
TRBV9	NA	NA	TRBJ1-2	CASSKQANYGYTF	TGTGCCAGCAGCAAACAAGCTAACTATGGCTACACCTTC
TRBV10-3	NA	NA	TRBJ1-2	CAIQDRRYGYTF	TGTGCCATCCAGGACAGAAGATATGGCTACACCTTC
TRBV30	TRBD1	NA	TRBJ2-6	CAWRTGGVAGANVLTF	TGTGCCTGGAGGACAGGGGGGGTGGCTGGGGCCAACGTCCTGACTTTC
TRBV14	NA	NA	TRBJ1-6	CASSQVRDSPLHF	TGTGCCAGCAGCCAAGTGCGGGATTCACCCCTCCACTTT
TRBV4-2	TRBD2	NA	TRBJ2-2	CASSQGTSGGLGGELFF	TGTGCCAGCAGCCAAGGCACTAGCGGGGGCCTGGGCGGGGAGCTGTTTTTT
TRBV9	TRBD2	NA	TRBJ2-2	CASSVDSGVRGELFF	TGTGCCAGCAGCGTAGATAGCGGGGTCCGGGGGGAGCTGTTTTTT
TRBV30	NA	NA	TRBJ2-7	CAWSIQGEQYF	TGTGCCTGGAGCATCCAGGGAGAGCAGTACTTC
TRBV5-6	NA	few	TRBJ1-6	CASSLVMGPDSPLHF	TGTGCCAGCAGCTTGGTGATGGGCCCGGATTCACCCCTCCACTTT
TRBV7-2	TRBD2	NA	TRBJ2-7	CASSLASGGSYEQYF	TGTGCCAGCAGCTTAGCTAGCGGGGGAAGTTACGAGCAGTACTTC
TRBV19	NA	NA	TRBJ1-1	CASSIASGNTEAFF	TGTGCCAGTAGTATAGCCTCAGGGAACACTGAAGCTTTCTTT
TRBV6-5	NA	NA	TRBJ1-2	CASSFRGYTF	TGTGCCAGCAGTTTTCGGGGCTACACCTTC
TRBV7-8	TRBD1	NA	TRBJ1-1	CASSQQGQRAFF	TGTGCCAGCAGCCAGCAGGGACAGCGCGCTTTCTTT
TRBV2	NA	NA	TRBJ2-5	CASTTGISQETQYF	TGTGCCAGCACCACCGGGATTAGCCAAGAGACCCAGTACTTC
TRBV5-1	TRBD1	NA	TRBJ1-4	CASSRDRADEKLFF	TGCGCCAGCAGCAGAGACAGGGCCGATGAAAAACTGTTTTTT
TRBV4-3	NA	NA	TRBJ2-2	CASSPRGPGGELFF	TGCGCCAGCAGCCCGCGGGGGCCGGGCGGGGAGCTGTTTTTT
TRBV11-2	NA	few	TRBJ1-1	CASSPESGHTEAFF	TGTGCCAGCAGCCCCGAGTCAGGGCACACTGAAGCTTTCTTT
TRBV5-4	TRBD1	NA	TRBJ2-1	CASSNGQGPEQFF	TGTGCCAGCAGCAATGGACAGGGACCAGAGCAGTTCTTC
TRBV6-5	NA	NA	TRBJ1-1	CASRNRVGTEAFF	TGTGCCAGCAGAAACAGGGTCGGGACTGAAGCTTTCTTT
TRBV19	NA	NA	TRBJ2-1	CASSRTSGTHNEQFF	TGTGCCAGTAGTCGAACCTCCGGGACTCACAATGAGCAGTTCTTC
TRBV10-3	NA	NA	TRBJ1-6	CAISPTDLYSPLHF	TGTGCCATCAGCCCGACGGACTTGTATTCACCCCTCCACTTT
TRBV4-3	TRBD1	few	TRBJ2-7	CASSQEGYRGYEQYF	TGCGCCAGCAGCCAAGAAGGGTACAGGGGGTACGAGCAGTACTTC
TRBV11-2	TRBD2	NA	TRBJ2-7	CASSLGTGGPYSQYF	TGTGCCAGCAGCTTAGGAACGGGGGGGCCTTATTCGCAGTACTTC